These T cell receptor beta chains were read from a single sample in a study of T cell responses to AZD1222 COVID-19 vaccine. Sequencing was performed with immunoSEQ multiplex PCR; in TCRdb, only in-frame clones are kept and a portion is missing. The sample includes around 200,000 clones, approximately 91% seen only once; the top ten take over 0.85%. This sample comprised peripheral blood, obtained on day 0 of AZD1222 vaccination. The source is an adult in good health. Both conserved end residues are part of each CDR3. Fields, in order: D gene, V gene, clone size, J gene, CDR3 DNA, CDR3 protein. The D gene is left open where the match is weak. Size is stated for part of the rows, as once, few or many counts, or as a class when the clone is expanded.

D gene: TRBD1; V gene: TRBV5-6; clone size: -; J gene: TRBJ1-6; CDR3 DNA: TGTGCCAGCAGGACAGGGGTAGATAATTCACCCCTCCACTTT; CDR3 protein: CASRTGVDNSPLHF
D gene: -; V gene: TRBV19; clone size: once; J gene: TRBJ1-3; CDR3 DNA: TGTGCCAGTAGAAAAGGGAGGGCCTCCTCTGGAAACACCATATATTTT; CDR3 protein: CASRKGRASSGNTIYF
D gene: -; V gene: TRBV6-2/TRBV6-3; clone size: -; J gene: TRBJ1-2; CDR3 DNA: TGTGCCAGCACCCCCAGCAAAAACTATGGCTACACCTTC; CDR3 protein: CASTPSKNYGYTF
D gene: -; V gene: TRBV6-5; clone size: few; J gene: TRBJ2-1; CDR3 DNA: TGTGCCAGCAGTAGGAGCGGGTACGGCAATGAGCAGTTCTTC; CDR3 protein: CASSRSGYGNEQFF
D gene: -; V gene: TRBV7-9; clone size: -; J gene: TRBJ2-1; CDR3 DNA: TGTGCCAGCAGCTTCAGGAGCTCCTACAATGAGCAGTTCTTC; CDR3 protein: CASSFRSSYNEQFF
D gene: -; V gene: TRBV7-3; clone size: -; J gene: TRBJ2-2; CDR3 DNA: TGTGCCAGCAGCGAACGGTGGGCCGGGGAGCTGTTTTTT; CDR3 protein: CASSERWAGELFF
D gene: TRBD2; V gene: TRBV18; clone size: once; J gene: TRBJ2-2; CDR3 DNA: TGTGCCAGCTCACCAGGACTAGCGGGAGACGGGGAGCTGTTTTTT; CDR3 protein: CASSPGLAGDGELFF
D gene: -; V gene: TRBV19; clone size: few; J gene: TRBJ2-7; CDR3 DNA: TGTGCCAGTAGTACCCGGGGTCCGCGGACGGCTCTCTACGAGCAGTACTTC; CDR3 protein: CASSTRGPRTALYEQYF
D gene: -; V gene: TRBV3-1/TRBV3-2; clone size: -; J gene: TRBJ2-3; CDR3 DNA: TGTGCCAGCAGCCCCGACTCCGGGACGGTCACAGATACGCAGTATTTT; CDR3 protein: CASSPDSGTVTDTQYF
D gene: -; V gene: TRBV10-3; clone size: -; J gene: TRBJ1-4; CDR3 DNA: TGTGCCATCAGTGAGTCGGTAAAACTGTTTTTT; CDR3 protein: CAISESVKLFF
D gene: -; V gene: TRBV7-9; clone size: -; J gene: TRBJ1-3; CDR3 DNA: TGTGCCAGCAGCTTAGGGGTTGGAAACACCATATATTTT; CDR3 protein: CASSLGVGNTIYF
D gene: -; V gene: TRBV12-5; clone size: -; J gene: TRBJ1-6; CDR3 DNA: TGTGCTAGTGGTTCGTCAGTCGAGGCGCTGAATTCACCCCTCCACTTT; CDR3 protein: CASGSSVEALNSPLHF
D gene: TRBD1; V gene: TRBV5-4; clone size: -; J gene: TRBJ1-3; CDR3 DNA: TGTGCCAGCAGCCGGCCCGGGACAGGAGGGGGAAACACCATATATTTT; CDR3 protein: CASSRPGTGGGNTIYF
D gene: -; V gene: TRBV6-5; clone size: -; J gene: TRBJ1-5; CDR3 DNA: TGTGCCAGCAGTTATGGGGGGAGCAATCAGCCCCAGCATTTT; CDR3 protein: CASSYGGSNQPQHF
D gene: -; V gene: TRBV24-1; clone size: -; J gene: TRBJ2-3; CDR3 DNA: TGTGCCACCAGTGATTACTCCAGGGGAGATACGCAGTATTTT; CDR3 protein: CATSDYSRGDTQYF
D gene: -; V gene: TRBV14; clone size: -; J gene: TRBJ2-2; CDR3 DNA: TGTGCCACCAGAAGATCAGGGAACACCGGGGAGCTGTTTTTT; CDR3 protein: CATRRSGNTGELFF
D gene: -; V gene: TRBV7-2; clone size: -; J gene: TRBJ1-2; CDR3 DNA: TGTGCCAGCAGCTTAGTGGAGGCCGGGGGCTACACCTTC; CDR3 protein: CASSLVEAGGYTF
D gene: TRBD1; V gene: TRBV6-5; clone size: -; J gene: TRBJ1-4; CDR3 DNA: TGTGCCACCAAGACAGGGGGACATGAAAAACTGTTTTTT; CDR3 protein: CATKTGGHEKLFF
D gene: -; V gene: TRBV14; clone size: -; J gene: TRBJ1-1; CDR3 DNA: TGTGCCAGCAGCTTAGGACAGTCCACTGAAGCTTTCTTT; CDR3 protein: CASSLGQSTEAFF